The TCR beta chain described here comes from a study of T cell changes during pregnancy in multiple sclerosis. Repertoires were generated with immunoSEQ multiplex PCR, while TCRdb's copy carries only in-frame clones and drops some. The sample has about 120,000 clones, under 95% seen once. The CDR3 is 14 amino acids. Germline V gives CDR1 SGDLS, CDR2 YYNGEE. Trimming took 0 bases from V and 4 from J; bases not matched to a gene: 3. Sequenced here: peripheral blood, sampled before pregnancy. The V and J genes are TRBV9 and TRBJ1-2, with 7 bases identical to TRBD1. This TCR was sampled from a female donor with multiple sclerosis, enrolled in a pregnancy study. Here the CDR3 DNA reads TGTGCCAGCAGCGTAGAGACAGGGTTCTATGGCTACACCTTC. This codes for CASSVETGFYGYTF.